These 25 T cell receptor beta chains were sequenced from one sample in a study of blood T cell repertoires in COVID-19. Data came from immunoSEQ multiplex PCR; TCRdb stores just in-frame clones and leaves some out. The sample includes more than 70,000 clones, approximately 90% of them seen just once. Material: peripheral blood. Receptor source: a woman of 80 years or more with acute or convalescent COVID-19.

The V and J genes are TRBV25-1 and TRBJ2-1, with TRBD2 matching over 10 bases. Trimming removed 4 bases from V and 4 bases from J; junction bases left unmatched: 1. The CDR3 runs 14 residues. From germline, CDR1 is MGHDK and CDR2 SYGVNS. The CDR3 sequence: CASSAAGGYNEQFF. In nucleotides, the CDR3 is TGTGCCAGCAGTGCAGCGGGAGGGTACAATGAGCAGTTCTTC. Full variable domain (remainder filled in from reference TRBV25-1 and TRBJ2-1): EADIYQTPRYLVIGTGKKITLECSQTMGHDKMYWYQQDPGMELHLIHYSYGVNSTEKGDLSSESTVSRIRTEHFPLTLESARPSHTSQYLCASSAAGGYNEQFFGPGTRLTVL.

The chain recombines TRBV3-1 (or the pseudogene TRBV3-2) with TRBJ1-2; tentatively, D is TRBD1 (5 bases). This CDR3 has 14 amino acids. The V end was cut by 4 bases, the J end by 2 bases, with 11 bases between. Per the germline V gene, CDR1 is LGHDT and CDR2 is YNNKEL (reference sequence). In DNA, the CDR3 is TGTGCCAGCAGCCCCTCAAGGGGAAACTATGGCTACACCTTC. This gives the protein CASSPSRGNYGYTF.

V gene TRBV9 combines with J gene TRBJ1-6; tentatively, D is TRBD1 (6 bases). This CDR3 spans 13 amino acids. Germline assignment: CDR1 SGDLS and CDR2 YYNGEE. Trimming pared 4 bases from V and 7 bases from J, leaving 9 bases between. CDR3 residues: CASSSGQNSPLHF. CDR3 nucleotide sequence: TGTGCCAGCAGCTCCGGACAGAATTCACCCCTCCACTTT.

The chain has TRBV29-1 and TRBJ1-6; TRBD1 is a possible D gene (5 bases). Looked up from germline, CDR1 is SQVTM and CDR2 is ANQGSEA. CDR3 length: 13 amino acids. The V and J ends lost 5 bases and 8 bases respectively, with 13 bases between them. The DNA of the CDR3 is TGCAGCGTTAAACACAGGCAGGATTCACCCCTCCACTTT. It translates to CSVKHRQDSPLHF.

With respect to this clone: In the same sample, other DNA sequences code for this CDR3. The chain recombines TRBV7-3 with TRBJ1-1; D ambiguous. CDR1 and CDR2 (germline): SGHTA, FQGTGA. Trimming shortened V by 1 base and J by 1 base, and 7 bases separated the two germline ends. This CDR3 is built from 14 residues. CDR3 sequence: CASSLSTGNTEAFF. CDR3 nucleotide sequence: TGTGCCAGCAGCTTAAGTACGGGGAACACTGAAGCTTTCTTT.

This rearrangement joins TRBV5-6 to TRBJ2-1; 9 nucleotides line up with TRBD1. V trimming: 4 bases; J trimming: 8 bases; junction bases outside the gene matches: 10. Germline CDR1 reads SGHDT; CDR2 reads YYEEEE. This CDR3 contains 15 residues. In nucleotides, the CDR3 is TGTGCCAGCAGCAAGACGGGACAGGGCACCCATGAGCAGTTCTTC. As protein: CASSKTGQGTHEQFF.

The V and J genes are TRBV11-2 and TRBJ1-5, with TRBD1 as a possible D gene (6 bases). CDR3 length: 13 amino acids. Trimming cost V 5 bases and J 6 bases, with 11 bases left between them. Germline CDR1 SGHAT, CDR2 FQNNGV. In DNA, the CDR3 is TGTGCCAGCAGCCGGACAGTAGTTCAGCCCCAGCATTTT. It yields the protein CASSRTVVQPQHF.

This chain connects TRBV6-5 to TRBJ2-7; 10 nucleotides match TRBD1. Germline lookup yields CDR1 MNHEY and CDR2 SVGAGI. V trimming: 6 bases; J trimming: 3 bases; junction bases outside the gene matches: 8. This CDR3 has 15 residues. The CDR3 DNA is TGTGCCAGCAGGGGAGGGACAGGGGTCTACTACGAGCAGTACTTC. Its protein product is CASRGGTGVYYEQYF.

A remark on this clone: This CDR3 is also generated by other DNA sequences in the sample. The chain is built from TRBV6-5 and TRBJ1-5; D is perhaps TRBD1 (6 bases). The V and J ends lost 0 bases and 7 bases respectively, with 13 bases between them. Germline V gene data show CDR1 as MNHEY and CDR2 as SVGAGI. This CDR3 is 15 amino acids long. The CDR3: CASSYSSRGNQPQHF. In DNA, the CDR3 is TGTGCCAGCAGTTACTCGAGTAGGGGGAACCAGCCCCAGCATTTT.

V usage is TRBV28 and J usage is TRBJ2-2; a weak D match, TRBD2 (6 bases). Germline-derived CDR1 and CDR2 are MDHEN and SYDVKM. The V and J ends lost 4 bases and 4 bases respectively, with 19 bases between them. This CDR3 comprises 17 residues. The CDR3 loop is CASSSPRLGRGTGELFF. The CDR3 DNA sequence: TGTGCCAGCAGTTCCCCCCGACTAGGGCGAGGCACCGGGGAGCTGTTTTTT.

CDR3 nucleotides: TGTGCCAGCAGCGTATACCGGGACAGACCCCAACGGAATCAGCCCCAGCATTTT. This encodes CASSVYRDRPQRNQPQHF. The chain employs TRBV7-2 and TRBJ1-5; 7 nucleotides match TRBD1. The CDR3 has 18 residues. Germline V gene lookup returns CDR1 SGHTA and CDR2 FQGNSA. J gave up 4 bases and V 5 bases, and 17 bases lay outside the gene matches.

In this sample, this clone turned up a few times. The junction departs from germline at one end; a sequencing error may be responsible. CDR3 bases: TGTGCTAGCAGCGTAGGACAGTACAATGAGCAGTTCTTC. As protein: CASSVGQYNEQFF. This chain uses TRBV7-7 with TRBJ2-1; maybe TRBD1 (6 bases). There are 13 residues in the CDR3. CDR1 is SSHAT, CDR2 FNYEAQ, per germline (reference sequence). Using reference TRBV7-7 and TRBJ2-1 for the parts outside the CDR3, the full variable domain is GAGVSQSPRYKVTKRGQDVTLRCDPISSHATLYWYQQALGQGPEFLTYFNYEAQPDKSGLPSDRFSAERPEGSISTLTIQRTEQRDSAMYRCASSVGQYNEQFFGPGTRLTVL.

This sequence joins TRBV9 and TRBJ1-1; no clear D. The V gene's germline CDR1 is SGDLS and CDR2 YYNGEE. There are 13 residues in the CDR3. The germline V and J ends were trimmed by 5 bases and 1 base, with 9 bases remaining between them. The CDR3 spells CASSLESNTEAFF. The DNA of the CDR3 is TGTGCCAGCAGTCTAGAATCGAACACTGAAGCTTTCTTT.

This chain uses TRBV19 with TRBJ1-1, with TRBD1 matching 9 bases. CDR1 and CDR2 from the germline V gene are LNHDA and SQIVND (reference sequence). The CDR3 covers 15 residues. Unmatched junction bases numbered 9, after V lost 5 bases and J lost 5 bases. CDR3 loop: CASSVQGAMVTEAFF. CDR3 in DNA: TGTGCCAGTAGTGTACAGGGGGCAATGGTGACTGAAGCTTTCTTT.

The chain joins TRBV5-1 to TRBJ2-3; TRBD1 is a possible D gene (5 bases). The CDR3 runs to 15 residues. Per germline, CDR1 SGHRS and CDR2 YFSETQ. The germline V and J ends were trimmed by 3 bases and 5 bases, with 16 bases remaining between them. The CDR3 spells CASSYSGREKDTQYF. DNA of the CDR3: TGCGCCAGCAGCTATTCAGGGCGCGAAAAAGATACGCAGTATTTT.

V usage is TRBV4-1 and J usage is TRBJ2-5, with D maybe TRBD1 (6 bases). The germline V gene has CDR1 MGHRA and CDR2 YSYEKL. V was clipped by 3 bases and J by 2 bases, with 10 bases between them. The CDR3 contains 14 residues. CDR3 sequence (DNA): TGCGCCAGCAGCCACCCAGACAGGCAAGAGACCCAGTACTTC. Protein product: CASSHPDRQETQYF.

The CDR3 protein is CASSLADYTGELFF. CDR3 sequence (DNA): TGTGCCAGCAGCTTAGCCGACTACACCGGGGAGCTGTTTTTT. The chain joins TRBV7-2 to TRBJ2-2; D unclear. V was trimmed by 0 bases and J by 3 bases, leaving 5 bases between them. Germline CDR1 reads SGHTA; CDR2 reads FQGNSA. This CDR3 contains 14 residues.

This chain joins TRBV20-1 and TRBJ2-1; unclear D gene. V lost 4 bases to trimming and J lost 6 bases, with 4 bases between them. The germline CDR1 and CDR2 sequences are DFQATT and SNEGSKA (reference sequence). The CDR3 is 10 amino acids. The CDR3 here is CSAKSNEQFF. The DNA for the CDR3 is TGCAGTGCTAAGAGCAATGAGCAGTTCTTC.

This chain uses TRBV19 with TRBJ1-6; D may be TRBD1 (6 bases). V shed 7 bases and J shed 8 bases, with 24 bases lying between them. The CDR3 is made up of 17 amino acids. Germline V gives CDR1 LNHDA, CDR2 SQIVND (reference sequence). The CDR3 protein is CASTPGQGNHMDSPLHF. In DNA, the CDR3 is TGTGCCAGTACTCCCGGTCAGGGGAACCATATGGATTCACCCCTCCACTTT.

CDR3 protein: CASSPVSGGGADTQYF. The DNA for the CDR3 is TGCGCCAGCAGCCCCGTGAGCGGGGGAGGCGCAGATACGCAGTATTTT. The chain couples TRBV5-1 to TRBJ2-3; the match to TRBD2 covers 8 bases. The CDR3 covers 16 residues. The ends lost 4 bases at V and 4 bases at J; junction bases unmatched: 11. CDR1 and CDR2 (germline): SGHRS, YFSETQ. Together with reference TRBV5-1 and TRBJ2-3, the CDR3 gives the full variable domain: KAGVTQTPRYLIKTRGQQVTLSCSPISGHRSVSWYQQTPGQGLQFLFEYFSETQRNKGNFPGRFSGRQFSNSRSEMNVSTLELGDSALYLCASSPVSGGGADTQYFGPGTRLTVL.

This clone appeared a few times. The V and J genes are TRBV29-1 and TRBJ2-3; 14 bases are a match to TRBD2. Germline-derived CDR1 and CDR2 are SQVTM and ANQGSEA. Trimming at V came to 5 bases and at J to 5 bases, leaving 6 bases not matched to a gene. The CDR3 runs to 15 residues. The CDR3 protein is CSVPTSGGGLDTQYF. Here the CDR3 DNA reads TGCAGCGTTCCGACTAGCGGGGGGGGATTAGATACGCAGTATTTT.

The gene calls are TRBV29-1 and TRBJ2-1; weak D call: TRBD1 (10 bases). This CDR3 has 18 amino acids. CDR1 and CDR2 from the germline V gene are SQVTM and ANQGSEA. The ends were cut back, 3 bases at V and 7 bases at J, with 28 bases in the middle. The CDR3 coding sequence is TGCAGCGTTGAGACAGGGGGCATGACTAGCGGTACTTTTAATGAGCAGTTCTTC. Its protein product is CSVETGGMTSGTFNEQFF.

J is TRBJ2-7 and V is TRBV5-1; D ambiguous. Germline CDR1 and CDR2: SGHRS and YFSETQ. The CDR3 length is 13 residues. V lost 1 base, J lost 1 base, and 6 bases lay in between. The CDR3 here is CASSLPSSYEQYF. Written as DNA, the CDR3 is TGCGCCAGCAGCTTGCCCTCTTCCTACGAGCAGTACTTC.

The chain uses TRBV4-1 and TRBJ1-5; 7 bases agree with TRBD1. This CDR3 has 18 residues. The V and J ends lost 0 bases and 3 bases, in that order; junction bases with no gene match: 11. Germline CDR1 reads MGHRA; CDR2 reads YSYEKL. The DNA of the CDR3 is TGCGCCAGCAGCCAAGACTCGGGACAGCGCACCGTCAATCAGCCCCAGCATTTT. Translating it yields CASSQDSGQRTVNQPQHF.

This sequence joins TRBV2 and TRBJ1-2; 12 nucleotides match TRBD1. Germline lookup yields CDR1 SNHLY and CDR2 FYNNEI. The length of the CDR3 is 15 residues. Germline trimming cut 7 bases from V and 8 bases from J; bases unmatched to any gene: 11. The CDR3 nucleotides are TGTGCCAGCACCGCGCCGGGACAGGGGGCGGAGGGCTACACCTTC. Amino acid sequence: CASTAPGQGAEGYTF. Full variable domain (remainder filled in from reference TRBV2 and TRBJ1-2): EPEVTQTPSHQVTQMGQEVILRCVPISNHLYFYWYRQILGQKVEFLVSFYNNEISEKSEIFDDQFSVERPDGSNFTLKIRSTKLEDSAMYFCASTAPGQGAEGYTFGSGTRLTVV.